This T cell receptor (beta chain) was retrieved from a study of cytomegalovirus exposure and HLA in healthy donors. The PCR used 60 Vbeta and 13 Jbeta primers. This table comes from immunoSEQ multiplex PCR, and its TCRdb copy is limited to in-frame clones, with some not included. The data hold 120,000 or so clones, with approximately 76% observed a single time. Between the trimmed V and J ends, which lost 5 bases and 10 bases, there was a span of 11 bases. The CDR3 length is 12 residues. Germline V lookup: CDR1 SGHAT, CDR2 FQNNGV. This receptor was taken from a man aged 50 to 60 in good health and CMV-seropositive. The sequenced sample was PBMCs. The chain carries TRBV11-2 and TRBJ2-2; D unclear. CDR3 sequence: CASSDSGVELFF. CDR3 coding DNA: TGTGCCAGCAGCGACTCGGGTGTGGAGCTGTTTTTT. Based on the CDR3 plus reference TRBV11-2 and TRBJ2-2, the full variable domain is EAGVAQSPRYKIIEKRQSVAFWCNPISGHATLYWYQQILGQGPKLLIQFQNNGVVDDSQLPKDRFSAERLKGVDSTLKIQPAKLEDSAVYLCASSDSGVELFFGEGSRLTVL.